This T cell receptor beta chain was documented in a study of blood T cell repertoires in COVID-19. As for the study in general: Material from acute and convalescent COVID-19 was sourced from the United States, Italy and Spain.

Using immunoSEQ multiplex PCR, the repertoire was profiled, and TCRdb retains in-frame clones only, with some absent. The sample lists under 350,000 clones, roughly 85% seen once, with approximately 4.6% in the top ten. Ages ranged from roughly 18 to 100 years, with residence in more than 20 US areas. With V trimmed by 2 bases and J by 3 bases, 9 bases remained unmatched. The CDR3 consists of 16 residues. Germline CDR1 is KGHSH and CDR2 is LQKENI. The specimen was PBMCs or T cells enriched from blood (not recorded which). The TCR was taken from a woman aged 40-49 years with acute COVID-19. The J gene is TRBJ1-1, the V gene TRBV18, with TRBD1 matching over 7 bases. DNA of the CDR3: TGTGCCAGCTCACCAAAACCTACAGGGGACGACACTGAAGCTTTCTTT. Protein sequence: CASSPKPTGDDTEAFF.